This entry lists 20 T cell receptor beta chains sequenced from one sample in a study of sequential checkpoint blockade in melanoma. The data were produced by immunoSEQ multiplex PCR, yet TCRdb's version contains in-frame clones alone and is incomplete. The sample consists of around 37,000 clones, about 30% of them appearing once. Described treatment: randomized to nivolumab then ipilimumab (arm A) or the reverse (arm B). Sequencing was performed on tumor tissue (inferred from file names), taken from a patient given nivolumab and ipilimumab in sequence. The source of these receptors is a human donor with melanoma.

This clone has ten or more counts. This chain joins TRBV11-3 and TRBJ1-6; 7 positions match TRBD1. This CDR3 spans 15 amino acids. Trimming took 3 bases from V and 5 from J; bases not matched to a gene: 4. Germline V gives CDR1 SGHNT, CDR2 YENEEA. As DNA, the CDR3 is TGTGCCAGCAGCTTGGCAGGGGGGCATAATTCACCCCTCCACTTT. Translation gives CASSLAGGHNSPLHF.

The J gene is TRBJ1-1, the V gene TRBV10-2, with 8 bases fitting TRBD1. With V trimmed by 10 bases and J by 4 bases, 8 bases remained unmatched. This CDR3 has 13 residues. Germline lookup yields CDR1 WSHSY and CDR2 SAAADI. CDR3 in DNA: TGCGCCACCCTAATAACAGGGGGCACTGAAGCTTTCTTT. Encoded protein: CATLITGGTEAFF.

The rearrangement links TRBV12-5 to TRBJ1-5; TRBD1 agrees at 8 bases. The CDR3 is 14 residues long. V shed 6 bases and J 4 bases; nucleotides not matched to a gene: 5. In germline, CDR1 is LGHNT, CDR2 FRNRAP. The CDR3, as DNA: TGTGCTAGTGGCACAGGGGGAAGTAATCAGCCCCAGCATTTT. It is translated as CASGTGGSNQPQHF.

The chain's CDR3 is CASSSVAGQGAMWTEAFF. The CDR3 nucleotides read TGTGCCAGCAGTTCCGTCGCGGGACAGGGGGCCATGTGGACTGAAGCTTTCTTT. The chain combines TRBV28 with TRBJ1-1; 12 bases are shared with TRBD1. The CDR3 totals 18 residues. Germline CDR1 reads MDHEN; CDR2 reads SYDVKM. J gave up 5 bases and V 4 bases, and 14 bases lay outside the gene matches.

The chain combines TRBV28 with TRBJ1-4, with D possibly being TRBD1 (6 bases). This CDR3 is 17 amino acids long. Trimming removed 1 base at V and 1 base at J, with 13 bases between. Germline CDR1 reads MDHEN; CDR2 reads SYDVKM. The CDR3, as DNA: TGTGCCAGCAGTTTATTTCACCAGGGGCTAACTAATGAAAAACTGTTTTTT. Residues: CASSLFHQGLTNEKLFF.

This clone was detected a few times. The CDR3 region is CASGFSTDTQYF. DNA of the CDR3: TGTGCCAGCGGCTTTAGCACAGATACGCAGTATTTT. The V and J genes are TRBV12-5 and TRBJ2-3; TRBD2 might be the D (5 bases). Looked up from germline, CDR1 is LGHNT and CDR2 is FRNRAP. This CDR3 comprises 12 residues. The variable domain in full, completed from reference TRBV12-5 and TRBJ2-3, reads DARVTQTPRHKVTEMGQEVTMRCQPILGHNTVFWYRQTMMQGLELLAYFRNRAPLDDSGMPKDRFSAEMPDATLATLKIQPSEPRDSAVYFCASGFSTDTQYFGPGTRLTVL.

This clone was observed many times. This chain connects TRBV11-3 to TRBJ2-1; 13 positions agree with TRBD2. The junction had 5 bases not matched to a gene; V was cut back by 3 bases and J by 6 bases. The CDR3 has 16 amino acids. The germline V gene encodes CDR1 SGHNT and CDR2 YENEEA. The CDR3 region is CASSLEGTSGINEQFF. DNA of the CDR3: TGTGCCAGCAGCTTGGAAGGGACTAGCGGGATCAATGAGCAGTTCTTC.

This clone was detected only a few times. The chain employs TRBV6-8 and TRBJ1-2; D remains unclear. Germline V gives CDR1 MNHGY, CDR2 SAAAGT. This CDR3 has 12 amino acids. The V end was cut by 8 bases, the J end by 4 bases, with 11 bases between. In DNA, the CDR3 is TGTGCCAGCTTATTTTTGTCCTATGGCTACACCTTC. It is translated as CASLFLSYGYTF.

This clone was picked up one time. This chain connects TRBV19 to TRBJ2-7, with 12 bases that match TRBD2. After removal of 3 bases from V and 2 bases from J, the junction contained 5 bases not matched to a gene. CDR3 length: 16 residues. Germline V CDR1 and CDR2: LNHDA, SQIVND (reference sequence). The CDR3 DNA reads as TGTGCCAGTAGTATTCGGCTAGCGGGAGGGCCCTACGAGCAGTACTTC. This sequence encodes CASSIRLAGGPYEQYF.

In its sample, this clone was seen a few times. This chain joins TRBV4-1 and TRBJ1-5; no definite D call. CDR3 length: 18 amino acids. V dropped 0 bases and J dropped 0 bases, with 15 bases sitting between them. CDR1 and CDR2 from the germline V gene are MGHRA and YSYEKL. This chain's CDR3 is CASSQDQGETYSNQPQHF. The CDR3 nucleotides read TGCGCCAGCAGCCAAGATCAAGGCGAGACTTATAGCAATCAGCCCCAGCATTTT.

This clone has more than one count but fewer than ten. This rearrangement joins TRBV29-1 to TRBJ1-1; no definite D call. In germline, CDR1 is SQVTM, CDR2 ANQGSEA. This CDR3 is 12 amino acids long. With 1 base removed from V and 0 bases from J, the gap between germline ends came to 3 bases. The CDR3 loop is CSVEGVNTEAFF. The CDR3 bases are TGCAGCGTTGAAGGGGTGAACACTGAAGCTTTCTTT.

This clone showed up many times. This rearrangement joins TRBV11-3 to TRBJ2-1; 10 bases agree with TRBD2. This CDR3 has 16 residues. Per germline, CDR1 SGHNT and CDR2 YENEEA. J was trimmed by 6 bases and V by 5 bases; bases with no gene match: 10. DNA of the CDR3: TGTGCCAGCAGCCTGCTCGCTAGCGGGAGTTTCAATGAGCAGTTCTTC. Its translation is CASSLLASGSFNEQFF.

This clone was seen more than once but under ten times. An end of the junction does not agree with germline; a read error may underlie this. This rearrangement joins TRBV19 to TRBJ2-7, with 7 bases fitting TRBD1. The germline V gene has CDR1 LNHDA and CDR2 SQIVND (reference sequence). The CDR3 is 14 residues long. The CDR3 is CASSILGYSTGKHF. The DNA of the CDR3 is TGTGCCAGTAGTATTTTGGGGTATTCGACAGGGAAGCACTTC.

V gene TRBV23-1 combines with J gene TRBJ2-7; TRBD2 agrees at 9 bases. TRBV23-1 is flagged as an ORF with uncertain function. There are 15 residues in the CDR3. V shed 6 bases, J shed 6 bases, and the junction held 12 bases outside the gene matches. The chain's CDR3 is CASSPTLAGRVEQYF. The CDR3 coding sequence is TGCGCCAGCAGCCCCACGCTAGCGGGAAGGGTCGAGCAGTACTTC.

The J gene is TRBJ2-5, the V gene TRBV5-1; no clear D gene. The CDR3 consists of 15 residues. CDR1 is SGHRS and CDR2 is YFSETQ in the germline V gene. The V and J ends lost 5 bases and 2 bases respectively, with 16 bases between them. CDR3 DNA: TGCGCCAGCAGGGCGACTGAGCACCTACAAGAGACCCAGTACTTC. This sequence encodes CASRATEHLQETQYF.

The chain employs TRBV6-8 and TRBJ1-4; D might be TRBD1 (5 bases). CDR3 size: 14 residues. Germline V gene sequence: CDR1 MNHGY, CDR2 SAAAGT. Deletions cut 2 bases from V and 4 bases from J, with 8 bases between. CDR3 loop: CASSYRDGNEKLFF. DNA of the CDR3: TGTGCCAGCAGTTACCGGGACGGTAATGAAAAACTGTTTTTT.

This clone has a handful of counts. J is TRBJ1-3 and V is TRBV7-4; D ambiguous. V dropped 5 bases and J dropped 4 bases, with 9 bases sitting between them. The germline V gene encodes CDR1 SGHVT and CDR2 SQSDAQ. CDR3 length: 13 residues. The CDR3 DNA is TGTGCCAGCAGCACCGGAGTAGGAAACACCATATATTTT. This encodes CASSTGVGNTIYF.

This clone was seen only a few times. This rearrangement joins TRBV23-1 to TRBJ1-5; D not certain. TRBV23-1 is noted as an ORF with a role that remains uncertain. Trimming took 0 bases from V and 2 from J, leaving 8 bases between them. The length of the CDR3 is 15 residues. The CDR3 spells CASSQSGSGNQPQHF. CDR3 sequence (DNA): TGCGCCAGCAGTCAATCGGGCTCGGGCAATCAGCCCCAGCATTTT.

The rearrangement uses TRBV29-1 and TRBJ2-7; the match to TRBD1 covers 9 bases. The CDR3 has 13 residues. Germline CDR1 SQVTM, CDR2 ANQGSEA. The V gene end was trimmed by 4 bases and the J gene end by 4 bases; junction bases not matched to a gene: 5. This chain's CDR3 is CSVGTGEMYEQYF. DNA of the CDR3: TGCAGCGTTGGGACAGGGGAGATGTACGAGCAGTACTTC.

This clone was seen a handful of times. V gene TRBV9 combines with J gene TRBJ2-7, with 11 nucleotides matching TRBD2. V lost 3 bases and J lost 3; bases outside the gene matches: 5. Germline assignment: CDR1 SGDLS and CDR2 YYNGEE. The CDR3 is 15 amino acids. CDR3 residues: CASSATSGRNYEQYF. CDR3 nucleotides: TGTGCCAGCAGCGCCACTAGCGGGAGAAACTACGAGCAGTACTTC.